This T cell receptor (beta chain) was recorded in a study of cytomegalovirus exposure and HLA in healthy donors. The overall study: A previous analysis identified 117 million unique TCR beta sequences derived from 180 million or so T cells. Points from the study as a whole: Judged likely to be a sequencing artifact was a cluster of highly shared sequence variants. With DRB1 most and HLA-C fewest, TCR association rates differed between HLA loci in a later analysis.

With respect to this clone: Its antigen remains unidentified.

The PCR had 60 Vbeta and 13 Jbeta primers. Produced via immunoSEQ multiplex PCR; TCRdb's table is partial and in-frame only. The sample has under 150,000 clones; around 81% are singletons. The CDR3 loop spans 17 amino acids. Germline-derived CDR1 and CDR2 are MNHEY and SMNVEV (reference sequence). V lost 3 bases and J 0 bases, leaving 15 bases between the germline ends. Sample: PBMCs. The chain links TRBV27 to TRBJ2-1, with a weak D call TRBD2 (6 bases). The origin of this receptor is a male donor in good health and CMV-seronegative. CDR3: CASSLTLAESSYNEQFF. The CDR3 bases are TGTGCCAGCAGTTTGACATTAGCGGAAAGCTCCTACAATGAGCAGTTCTTC.